The entry below gives a single T cell receptor (beta chain) sequence along with its context. Antigen unknown. Sequencing used immunoSEQ multiplex PCR; TCRdb keeps in-frame clones, though not all of them. The table records 95,000 to 110,000 clones, roughly 85% of them present only once. Germline V gene sequence: CDR1 MNHEY, CDR2 SVGAGI. The CDR3 spans 16 residues. V lost 0 bases and J lost 1, with 12 bases in between. This record comes from a study of T cell responses to AZD1222 COVID-19 vaccine. Study-wide points: Females outnumbered males among donors, who were mostly white British; clonal diversity was possibly underestimated.

This receptor was obtained from an adult who received the AZD1222 COVID-19 vaccine. The chain carries TRBV6-5 and TRBJ1-1, with D perhaps matching TRBD1 (5 bases). This sample comprised peripheral blood, obtained 28 days after the second AZD1222 dose. In DNA form, the CDR3 reads TGTGCCAGCAGTTACTCCCTGGGGCGGGGGAACACTGAAGCTTTCTTT. Its translation is CASSYSLGRGNTEAFF.